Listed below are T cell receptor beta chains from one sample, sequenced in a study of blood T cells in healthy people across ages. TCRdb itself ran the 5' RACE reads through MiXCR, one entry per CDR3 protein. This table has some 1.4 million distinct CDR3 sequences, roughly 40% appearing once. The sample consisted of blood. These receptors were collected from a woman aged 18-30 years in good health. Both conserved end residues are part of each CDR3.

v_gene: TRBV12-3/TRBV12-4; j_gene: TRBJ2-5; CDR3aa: CASSLGSGRRLGQETQYF
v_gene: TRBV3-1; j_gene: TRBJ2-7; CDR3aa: CASSLRYPGYEQYF
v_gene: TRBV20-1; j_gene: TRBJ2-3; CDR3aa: CSGTGSTFTDTQYF
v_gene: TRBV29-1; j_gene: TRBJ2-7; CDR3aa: CSVGTADSSYEQYF
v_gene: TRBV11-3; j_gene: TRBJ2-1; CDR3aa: CASSPSGTTAYNEQFF
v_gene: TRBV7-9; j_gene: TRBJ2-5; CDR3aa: CASSFSGLPWEQYF
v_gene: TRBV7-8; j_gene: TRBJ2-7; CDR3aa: CASSRDLIYEQYF
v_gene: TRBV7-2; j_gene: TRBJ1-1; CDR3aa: CASSLYRQEAFF
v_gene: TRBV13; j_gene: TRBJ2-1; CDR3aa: CASSFYNGELYNEQFF
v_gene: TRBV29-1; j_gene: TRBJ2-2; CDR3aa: CSAAGISGELFF
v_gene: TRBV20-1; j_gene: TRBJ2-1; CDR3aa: CRTTGDDNEQFF
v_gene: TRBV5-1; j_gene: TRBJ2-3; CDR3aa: CASSGTGVHTQYF
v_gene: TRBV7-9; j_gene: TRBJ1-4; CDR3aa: CASSLEPGTGKEKLFF
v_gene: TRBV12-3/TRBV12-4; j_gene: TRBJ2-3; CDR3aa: CASSLSSGGPDTQYF
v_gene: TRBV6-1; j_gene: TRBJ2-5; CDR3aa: CASSEARGGSNEQYF
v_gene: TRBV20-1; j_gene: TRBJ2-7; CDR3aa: CSAPADWNSYEQYF
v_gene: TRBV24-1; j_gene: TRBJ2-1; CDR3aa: CATSDGVPNEQFF
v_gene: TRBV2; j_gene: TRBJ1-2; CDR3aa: CASVGDGYTF
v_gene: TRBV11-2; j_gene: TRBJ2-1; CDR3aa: CASSLRLNSYNEQFF
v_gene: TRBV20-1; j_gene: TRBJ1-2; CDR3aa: CSAFDSRHDGYTF
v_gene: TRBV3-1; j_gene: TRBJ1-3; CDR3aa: CASSQGGQAPGNTIYF
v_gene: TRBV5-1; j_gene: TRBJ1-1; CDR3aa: CASSLDTGHTEAFF
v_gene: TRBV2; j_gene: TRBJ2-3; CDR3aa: CASSERASRATDTQYF
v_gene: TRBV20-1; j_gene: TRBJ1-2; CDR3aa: CSARWGQGAFGYTF
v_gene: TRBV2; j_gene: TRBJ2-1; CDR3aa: CASMGTRSQFF
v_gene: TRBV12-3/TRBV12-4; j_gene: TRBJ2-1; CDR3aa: CASKLDRGLWNEQFF
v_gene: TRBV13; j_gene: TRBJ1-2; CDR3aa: CASSLSDTNYGYTF
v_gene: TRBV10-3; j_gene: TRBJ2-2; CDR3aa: CAISAVAAGERSGELFF